The sequence of this T cell receptor (beta chain) was determined in a study of brain T cells in children with intractable seizures. Study conclusions and caveats: HCMV serostatus was not known, and viral specificity came from CDR3 similarity only.

Assay used: immunoSEQ multiplex PCR; TCRdb lists only in-frame clones, some missing. The sample consists of about 320,000 clones, about 93% of them appearing once. About this clone: Antigen specificity is unknown.

Time point denoted: blood from clinic visit 5 months post-surgery; TSC patient then seizure free. Sequencing was limited to surgery cases with top T cell transcript signatures in brain tissue. Pre-surgery treatment included at least one anti-epileptic drug. The germline gives CDR1 LNHDA, CDR2 SQIVND (reference sequence). The trim removed 6 bases at V and 8 bases at J, leaving 4 bases unmatched. The CDR3 is 12 residues long. V and J are TRBV19 and TRBJ1-2; 9 positions agree with TRBD1. Sequencing used peripheral blood, obtained approximately 5 months after surgery. The TCR sequence derives from a boy younger than two with tuberous sclerosis and intractable seizures. DNA for the CDR3: TGTGCCAGTAGCATGACAGGGGGGGGCTACACCTTC. This translates into CASSMTGGGYTF.